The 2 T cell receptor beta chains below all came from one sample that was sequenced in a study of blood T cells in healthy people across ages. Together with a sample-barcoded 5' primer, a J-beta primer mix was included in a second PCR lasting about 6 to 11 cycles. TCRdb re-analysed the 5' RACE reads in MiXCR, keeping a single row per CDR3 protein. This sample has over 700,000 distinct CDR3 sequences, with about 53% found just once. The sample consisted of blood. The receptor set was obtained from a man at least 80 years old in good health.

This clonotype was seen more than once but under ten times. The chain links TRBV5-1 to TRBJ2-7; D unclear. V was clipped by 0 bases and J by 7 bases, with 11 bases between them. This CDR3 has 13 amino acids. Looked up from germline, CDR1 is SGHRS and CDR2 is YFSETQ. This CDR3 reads CASSLAVVGEQYF. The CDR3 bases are TGCGCCAGCAGCTTGGCCGTGGTGGGGGAGCAGTACTTC.

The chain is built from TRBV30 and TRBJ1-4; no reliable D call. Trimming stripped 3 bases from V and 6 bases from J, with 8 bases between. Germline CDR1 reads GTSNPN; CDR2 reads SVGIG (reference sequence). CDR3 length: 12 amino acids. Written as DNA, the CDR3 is TGTGCCTGGAGCCGGGGAGATGAAAAACTGTTTTTT. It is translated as CAWSRGDEKLFF.